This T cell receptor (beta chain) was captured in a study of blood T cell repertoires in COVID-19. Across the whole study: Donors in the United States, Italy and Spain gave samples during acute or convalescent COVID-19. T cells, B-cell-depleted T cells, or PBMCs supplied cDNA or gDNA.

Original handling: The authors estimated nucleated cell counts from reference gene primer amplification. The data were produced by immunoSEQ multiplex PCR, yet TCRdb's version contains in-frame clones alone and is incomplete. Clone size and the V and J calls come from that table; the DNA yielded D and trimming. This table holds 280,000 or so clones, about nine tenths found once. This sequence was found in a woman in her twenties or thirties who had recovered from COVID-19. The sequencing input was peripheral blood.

CDR3 in DNA: TGCAGCGTTGCCCTCTCGAGAGGTGGCTACACCTTC. Translated: CSVALSRGGYTF. The genes are TRBV29-1 and TRBJ1-2, with no clear D. In germline, CDR1 is SQVTM, CDR2 ANQGSEA. There are 12 residues in the CDR3. V lost 4 bases and J lost 7, with 13 bases in between.